This T cell receptor beta chain was observed in a study of cytomegalovirus exposure and HLA in healthy donors. Notes on the study in general: The analysis excluded some indistinguishable V segments, including TRBV6-2 and TRBV6-3.

This clone was detected once. Its matching antigen is unknown. Germline-derived CDR1 and CDR2 are MDHEN and SYDVKM. Trimming shortened V by 8 bases and J by 9 bases, and 23 bases separated the two germline ends. The CDR3 is 16 amino acids. Primers: 60 Vbeta forward and 13 Jbeta reverse. TCRdb keeps only in-frame clones here, not all; method: immunoSEQ multiplex PCR. The profile shows about 120,000 clones, 60% to 85% of them singletons. The sequenced sample consisted of PBMCs. The clonotype was recovered from a woman between 18 and 30 years old in good health and CMV-seronegative. This rearrangement joins TRBV28 to TRBJ1-6; D remains unclear. CDR3 region: CASRSGTVLSGSPLHF. CDR3 nucleotide sequence: TGTGCCAGCCGATCAGGAACAGTCCTTTCCGGTTCACCCCTCCACTTT.